A selection of T cell receptor beta chains follows, all from one sample in a study of memory CD4+ T cells and cytomegalovirus serostatus. Only in-frame clones appear in the TCRdb table, and some are missing; sequencing was by immunoSEQ multiplex PCR. The data show some 80,000 clones, less than 90% seen once. The specimen was memory CD4+ T cells from blood. Every receptor here comes from an adult in good health and CMV-seronegative. Both conserved end residues are part of each CDR3. The D gene is left open where the match is weak. The size of a clone is reported for some rows only, either as once, few or many, or as a class for expanded clones.

NA | TRBD1 | TRBJ2-5 | TRBV5-1 | TGCGCCAGCAGCTTAGGGGACAGGGGGCGAGAGACCCAGTACTTC | CASSLGDRGRETQYF
NA | TRBD2 | TRBJ2-5 | TRBV27 | TGTGCCAGCAGCCTTAGCGGGGGTGGGGAGACCCAGTACTTC | CASSLSGGGETQYF
NA | TRBD2 | TRBJ2-1 | TRBV11-2 | TGTGCCAGCAGCGCGACCGGGACTAGCAATGAGCAGTTCTTC | CASSATGTSNEQFF
NA | NA | TRBJ1-4 | TRBV5-4 | TGTGCCAGCAGCTTGGAGGGCTGGAATGAAAAACTGTTTTTT | CASSLEGWNEKLFF
NA | NA | TRBJ2-5 | TRBV21-1 | TGTGCCAGCAGCTCCCGACAGGGTGTACAGACCCAGTACTTC | CASSSRQGVQTQYF
once | TRBD1 | TRBJ1-1 | TRBV30 | TGTGCCTGGAGTACGGGGCAGGGGGCGACTGAAGCTTTCTTT | CAWSTGQGATEAFF
NA | NA | TRBJ1-1 | TRBV30 | TGTGCCTGGAGTTACAGGGCTGAAGCTTTCTTT | CAWSYRAEAFF
NA | NA | TRBJ2-3 | TRBV5-4 | TGTGCCAGCAGCCCCGGCGGAGGGTCAGATACGCAGTATTTT | CASSPGGGSDTQYF
NA | NA | TRBJ1-1 | TRBV18 | TGTGCCAGCTCACCCGACTCCACCCGACGGGGCACTGAAGCTTTCTTT | CASSPDSTRRGTEAFF
NA | TRBD2 | TRBJ2-3 | TRBV4-2 | TGTGCCAGCAGCCTAAAGCGGGGGGGCGAATCCACAGATACGCAGTATTTT | CASSLKRGGESTDTQYF
NA | NA | TRBJ1-2 | TRBV6-5 | TGTGCCAGCAGGAGGTCAAGAGGCTACACCTTC | CASRRSRGYTF